These 18 T cell receptor beta chains share one sample of origin, sequenced in a study of CD8+CD57+ T cells in acquired aplastic anemia. According to the study, genomic DNA was the template for TCR beta VDJ and CDR3 profiling. TCRdb re-called the reads with MiXCR, one entry per CDR3 protein. The table includes 74,000 or so distinct CDR3 sequences, 45% to 55% detected once. Sequences were obtained from sorted CD4+, CD8+, or CD8+CD57+ T cells (not recorded which) from PBMCs. The receptors shown here come from a human donor in good health, serving as a control.

The chain couples TRBV25-1 to TRBJ1-6, with D possibly being TRBD1 (6 bases). The CDR3 totals 13 residues. Germline assignment: CDR1 MGHDK and CDR2 SYGVNS. Trimming removed 5 bases from V and 8 bases from J, with 10 bases in between. This CDR3 reads CASSTQGDSPLHF. DNA of the CDR3: TGTGCCAGCAGTACACAGGGCGATTCACCCCTCCACTTT.

The chain carries TRBV29-1 and TRBJ1-1; D not resolved. There are 13 residues in the CDR3. The germline V gene has CDR1 SQVTM and CDR2 ANQGSEA. Trimming pared 6 bases from V and 1 base from J, leaving 12 bases between. The CDR3 nucleotides are TGCAGCGTCGGACGTGTCCAGAACACTGAAGCTTTCTTT. This translates into CSVGRVQNTEAFF.

This clonotype was counted ten times or more. This chain uses TRBV15 with TRBJ2-3, with D perhaps matching TRBD1 (5 bases). The germline V gene has CDR1 LNHNV and CDR2 YYDKDF (reference sequence). V was trimmed by 0 bases and J by 2 bases, leaving 21 bases between them. This CDR3 is 19 amino acids long. This chain's CDR3 is CATSRDLRTPLKNTDTQYF. The DNA of the CDR3 is TGTGCCACCAGCAGAGATCTTAGGACACCTTTGAAAAACACAGATACGCAGTATTTT. The variable domain in full, completed from reference TRBV15 and TRBJ2-3, reads DAMVIQNPRYQVTQFGKPVTLSCSQTLNHNVMYWYQQKSSQAPKLLFHYYDKDFNNEADTPDNFQSRRPNTSFCFLDIRSPGLGDTAMYLCATSRDLRTPLKNTDTQYFGPGTRLTVL.

Comment on this clonotype: Germline and junction disagree at one end, which may indicate a read error. CDR3: CASSYATGSGDTIYF. The DNA for the CDR3 is TGTGCCAGCAGTTACGCGACGGGTTCTGGAGACACCATATATTTT. The chain links TRBV6-5 to TRBJ1-3; no clear D. Germline V gene sequence: CDR1 MNHEY, CDR2 SVGAGI. The CDR3 covers 15 residues.

Regarding this clonotype: An end of the junction differs from the germline gene, which may be a read error. CDR3 in DNA: TGCAGCGGCGCAGGGGGCCGGGGTGAGCAGTTCTTC. Residues: CSGAGGRGEQFF. The genes are TRBV7-8 and TRBJ2-1, with TRBD1 matching 8 bases. Germline V gene lookup returns CDR1 SGHVS and CDR2 FQNEAQ. The CDR3 contains 12 residues. Filled out from reference TRBV7-8 and TRBJ2-1, the complete variable domain reads GAGVSQSPRYKVAKRGQDVALRCDPISGHVSLFWYQQALGQGPEFLTYFQNEAQLDKSGLPSDRFFAERPEGSVSTLKIQRTQQEDSAVYLCSGAGGRGEQFFGPGTRLTVL.

Ten or more counts support this clonotype. This chain connects TRBV19 to TRBJ2-1, with 7 positions matching TRBD2. V lost 1 base, J lost 2 bases, and 2 bases stayed unmatched. The CDR3 is 15 amino acids. CDR1 is LNHDA and CDR2 is SQIVND in the germline V gene (reference sequence). The CDR3 DNA follows: TGTGCCAGTAGTATAGCTAGCGGAGCCTACAATGAGCAGTTCTTC. Its translation: CASSIASGAYNEQFF.

This clonotype was observed at least ten times. This chain joins TRBV4-1 and TRBJ2-7; possible D gene TRBD1, 6 bases. Germline values: CDR1 MGHRA, CDR2 YSYEKL. The germline V and J ends were trimmed by 0 bases and 2 bases, with 11 bases remaining between them. The CDR3 sequence is 15 residues long. CDR3 bases: TGCGCCAGCAGCCAAGAGGACAGTCCGGCCTACGAGCAGTACTTC. Its translation: CASSQEDSPAYEQYF.

This clonotype is a singleton in its sample. The V gene is TRBV29-1, the J gene TRBJ1-2; a weak D match, TRBD1 (5 bases). V was clipped by 4 bases and J by 4 bases, with 13 bases between them. The germline V gene has CDR1 SQVTM and CDR2 ANQGSEA. CDR3 length: 13 residues. This chain's CDR3 is CSVVGTFLYGYTF. The DNA of the CDR3 is TGCAGCGTTGTAGGGACTTTCCTCTATGGCTACACCTTC.

The chain couples TRBV10-3 to TRBJ2-1; no definite D call. Trimming took 4 bases from V and 0 from J, leaving 10 bases between them. Germline CDR1 is ENHRY and CDR2 is SYGVKD. This CDR3 region has 15 residues. CDR3 in DNA: TGTGCCATCAGTGCCCGACTCCCCTCCTACAATGAGCAGTTCTTC. It yields the protein CAISARLPSYNEQFF.

The chain has TRBV7-9 and TRBJ2-3; TRBD2 is a possible D gene (6 bases). This CDR3 has 10 residues. Trimming removed 11 bases from V and 3 bases from J, with 6 bases in between. CDR1 SEHNR and CDR2 FQNEAQ come from the germline V gene (reference sequence). The CDR3 sequence: CAAGTDTQYF. CDR3 bases: TGTGCCGCGGGGACAGATACGCAGTATTTT.

This clonotype was counted many times. J is TRBJ2-2 and V is TRBV7-7; D perhaps matches TRBD2 (5 bases). The CDR3 contains 18 residues. The V gene lost 2 bases and the J gene lost 6 bases, with 22 bases spanning the gap. CDR1 and CDR2 (germline): SSHAT, FNYEAQ (reference sequence). This CDR3 reads CASSLSPGESINSGELFF. DNA for the CDR3: TGTGCCAGCAGCTTAAGTCCCGGGGAGTCTATAAACTCCGGGGAGCTGTTTTTT.

There are many counts of this clonotype. V and J are TRBV7-9 and TRBJ1-1, with D tentatively TRBD1 (5 bases). Trimming took 0 bases from V and 11 from J, leaving 16 bases between them. CDR3 length equals 14 residues. Germline V lookup: CDR1 SEHNR, CDR2 FQNEAQ (reference sequence). CDR3 sequence: CASSLASTQGSAFF. Here the CDR3 DNA reads TGTGCCAGCAGCTTAGCATCCACTCAGGGTTCCGCTTTCTTT. The full variable domain, in which reference TRBV7-9 and TRBJ1-1 provide the parts outside the CDR3, is DTGVSQNPRHKITKRGQNVTFRCDPISEHNRLYWYRQTLGQGPEFLTYFQNEAQLEKSRLLSDRFSAERPKGSFSTLEIQRTEQGDSAMYLCASSLASTQGSAFFGQGTRLTVV.

The gene calls are TRBV20-1 and TRBJ1-2, with no clear D. This CDR3 has 13 residues. Germline CDR1 DFQATT, CDR2 SNEGSKA (reference sequence). V shed 4 bases and J shed 2 bases, with 11 bases lying between them. The CDR3 loop reads CSATPGPNYGYTF. Here the CDR3 DNA reads TGCAGTGCTACTCCGGGTCCGAACTATGGCTACACCTTC.

This rearrangement joins TRBV29-1 to TRBJ1-6; 7 nucleotides agree with TRBD1. J lost 8 bases, V lost 6 bases, and 7 bases had no gene match. Germline CDR1 and CDR2: SQVTM and ANQGSEA. This CDR3 comprises 13 residues. CDR3 amino acids: CSVGAGGDSPLHF. DNA for the CDR3: TGCAGCGTGGGGGCAGGGGGTGATTCACCCCTCCACTTT.

As to this clonotype: Compared with germline, one end of the junction differs, possibly owing to a read error. This chain joins TRBV20-1 and TRBJ1-6; 7 nucleotides match TRBD1. The CDR3 is 13 amino acids. The germline V gene encodes CDR1 DFQATT and CDR2 SNEGSKA (reference sequence). CDR3 region: CSARDDRERGFRF. CDR3 in DNA: TGCAGTGCTAGAGATGACAGGGAAAGGGGTTTTCGCTTT.

This clonotype was counted many times. CDR3 DNA sequence: TGTGCCAGCAGTGACCGGACAGGGGTCGGCAATCAGCCCCAGCATTTT. Its protein product is CASSDRTGVGNQPQHF. The V and J genes are TRBV6-1 and TRBJ1-5; TRBD1 agrees at 9 bases. The germline V gene has CDR1 MNHNS and CDR2 SASEGT. V was pared by 3 bases and J by 2 bases, with 5 bases of the junction left unmatched. The CDR3 length is 16 residues.

The chain carries TRBV6-1 and TRBJ2-7; D is unclear. This CDR3 is built from 14 residues. CDR1 MNHNS and CDR2 SASEGT come from the germline V gene. Trimming stripped 2 bases from V and 2 bases from J, with 10 bases between. CDR3 nucleotide sequence: TGTGCCAGCAGTGAAAGGGATGAGGCCTACGAGCAGTACTTC. Translated, it gives CASSERDEAYEQYF.

This clonotype was picked up a small number of times. The chain employs TRBV19 and TRBJ1-5; D call uncertain. The CDR3 has 13 amino acids. The germline gives CDR1 LNHDA, CDR2 SQIVND (reference sequence). Trimming removed 4 bases from V and 3 bases from J, with 7 bases in between. In nucleotides, the CDR3 is TGTGCCAGTAGTAGCGAAATCAATCAGCCCCAGCATTTT. This gives the protein CASSSEINQPQHF.